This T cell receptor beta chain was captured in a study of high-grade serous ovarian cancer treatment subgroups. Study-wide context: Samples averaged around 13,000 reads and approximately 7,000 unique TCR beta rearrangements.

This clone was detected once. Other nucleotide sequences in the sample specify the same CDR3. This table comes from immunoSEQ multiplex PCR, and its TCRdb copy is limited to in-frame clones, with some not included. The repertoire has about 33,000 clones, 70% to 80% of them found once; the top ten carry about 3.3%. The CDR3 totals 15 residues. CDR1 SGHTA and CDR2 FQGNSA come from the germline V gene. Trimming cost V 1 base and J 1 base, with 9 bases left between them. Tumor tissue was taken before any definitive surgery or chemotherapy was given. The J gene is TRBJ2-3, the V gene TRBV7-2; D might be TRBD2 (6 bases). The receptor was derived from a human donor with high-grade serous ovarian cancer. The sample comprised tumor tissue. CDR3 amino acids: CASSLVASGTDTQYF. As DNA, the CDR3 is TGTGCCAGCAGCTTAGTCGCTAGCGGCACAGATACGCAGTATTTT.